This is a list of T cell receptor beta chains from one sample in a study of OX40 agonist ivuxolimab in advanced cancers. The table came from immunoSEQ multiplex PCR; TCRdb's copy has only in-frame clones and leaves some out. There are roughly 2,700 clones in the sample; over 70% occur only once, and about 20% lies in the top ten. The source material was CD4+ or CD8+ T cells sorted from blood, sampled in a trial of the OX40 agonist ivuxolimab. All receptors derive from an adult with an advanced solid tumor such as melanoma, head and neck, liver or kidney cancer. Both conserved end residues are part of each CDR3. D genes are given only for firm matches.

CASSPTMGAQYF	TRBV7-8	TRBJ2-5	-
CASSVGGGWDEQYF	TRBV9	TRBJ2-7	-
CASNDGAPSNTGELFF	TRBV9	TRBJ2-2	-
CAARGTSGTDTQYF	TRBV10-3	TRBJ2-3	TRBD2
CASSLSGQEQYF	TRBV27	TRBJ2-7	-
CASSSGAGPSTDTQYF	TRBV28	TRBJ2-3	TRBD2
CASSQDLGNSYNEQFF	TRBV4-3	TRBJ2-1	-
CASSLTRGLLNEAFF	TRBV27	TRBJ1-1	TRBD1
CASSEYIDRSDSGNTIYF	TRBV6-1	TRBJ1-3	-
CASSQDFGTAEAFF	TRBV4-1	TRBJ1-1	-
CASSSSGGGIMYEQYF	TRBV7-9	TRBJ2-7	TRBD2
CASSIDTGFYYNEQFF	TRBV19	TRBJ2-1	-
CSAKGDGALHF	TRBV20-1	TRBJ1-6	-
CASSQVMDTQYF	TRBV4-1	TRBJ2-3	-
CASSPGEDYYGYTF	TRBV18	TRBJ1-2	-
CASSPGGSGNTIYF	TRBV28	TRBJ1-3	-
CASSFGGTEFYGYTF	TRBV27	TRBJ1-2	-
CASSLWGGNQPQHF	TRBV28	TRBJ1-5	-
CASSTLASGGEQYF	TRBV9	TRBJ2-7	TRBD2
CASRKQGGETQYF	TRBV27	TRBJ2-5	TRBD1
CASSQADIYTQYF	TRBV7-9	TRBJ2-3	-
CASSTYGQSTDTQYF	TRBV28	TRBJ2-3	-
CASSFGRGYEQYF	TRBV13	TRBJ2-7	TRBD2
CASSEGPSSGNTIYF	TRBV2	TRBJ1-3	-
CASSLNGGISETQYF	TRBV27	TRBJ2-5	-
CASSPGQGRTDTQYF	TRBV7-6	TRBJ2-3	TRBD1
CASSPWDGETQYF	TRBV27	TRBJ2-5	-
CASSLTPVSYNEQFF	TRBV27	TRBJ2-1	-
CASSLAVSGAFF	TRBV13	TRBJ1-1	-
CASLGRTSNQPQHF	TRBV4-2	TRBJ1-5	-
CASSGLTGELFF	TRBV9	TRBJ2-2	-
CASSQGLLGGKFF	TRBV4-2	TRBJ2-1	-
CASSYSGGGGTDTQYF	TRBV6-5	TRBJ2-3	-
CASSWGPDRSPSGANVLTF	TRBV28	TRBJ2-6	TRBD1
CASSTGPNSYEQYF	TRBV19	TRBJ2-7	-
CASSVAGVGEQFF	TRBV9	TRBJ2-1	-
CASSEQTGGGNQPQHF	TRBV6-1	TRBJ1-5	TRBD1
CASSDTGAARPQHF	TRBV10-2	TRBJ1-5	TRBD1
CASGHSSYEQYF	TRBV19	TRBJ2-7	-
CASSQGSGLAEQFF	TRBV4-3	TRBJ2-1	-
CASRESSGGYNEQFF	TRBV28	TRBJ2-1	TRBD2
CASSDGTAPITNYGYTF	TRBV2	TRBJ1-2	TRBD1